This T cell receptor (beta chain) was identified in a study of CD8+CD57+ T cells in acquired aplastic anemia. Whole-study context: CD4+ and CD8+ cells, once sorted, gave DNA averaging about 3.4 ug.

With 7 bases clipped from V and 1 base from J, the junction kept 13 bases outside the gene matches. CDR1 SGDLS and CDR2 YYNGEE come from the germline V gene. The CDR3 sequence is 16 residues long. This clonotype occurred once. Genomic DNA, serving as template, underwent TCR beta VDJ and CDR3 profiling. A single record per CDR3 protein comes from TCRdb applying MiXCR to the reads. The repertoire holds about 180,000 distinct CDR3 sequences, just over 45% seen once, with 2.9% in the top ten. The gene calls are TRBV9 and TRBJ1-1; 7 bases map to TRBD1. Sequenced: sorted CD4+, CD8+, or CD8+CD57+ T cells (not recorded which) from PBMCs. The TCR was taken from a human donor in good health. In DNA, the CDR3 is TGTGCCAGCTTGGGGTGGGGACAGCTAACGAACACTGAAGCTTTCTTT. It specifies CASLGWGQLTNTEAFF.